The 9 T cell receptor beta chains given below trace back to one sample, sequenced in a study of Ad26.COV2.S vaccination and SARS-CoV-2 variants. Noted treatment: about 20 received Ad26.COV2.S at low or high dose, single or two shots; about 5 received placebo; per-sample allocation not given. Sampling happened 63 days after the first vaccine or placebo injection. Repertoires were generated with immunoSEQ multiplex PCR, while TCRdb's copy carries only in-frame clones and drops some. This repertoire shows some 250,000 clones, roughly 90% found once; its top ten account for around 10%. The starting material was peripheral blood, obtained in a trial of Ad26.COV2.S vaccine versus placebo. The receptor source for this set is a person between 18 and 65 years old who received the Ad26.COV2.S COVID-19 vaccine or a placebo.

In this sample, this clone turned up a few times. The sample has other DNA sequences that encode this CDR3 too. The chain couples TRBV7-8 to TRBJ1-1; D call uncertain. Looked up from germline, CDR1 is SGHVS and CDR2 is FQNEAQ. This CDR3 has 13 residues. V was pared by 1 base and J by 1 base, with 4 bases between. The CDR3 here is CASSLEGNTEAFF. The CDR3 DNA reads as TGTGCCAGCAGCTTAGAGGGGAACACTGAAGCTTTCTTT.

V usage is TRBV18 and J usage is TRBJ1-2; D is undetermined. CDR1 KGHSH and CDR2 LQKENI come from the germline V gene. The CDR3 is made up of 14 amino acids. The ends were cut back, 6 bases at V and 3 bases at J, with 14 bases in the middle. CDR3 DNA: TGTGCCAGCTCCCTTGGGAGGGCCGACTATGGCTACACCTTC. Encoded protein: CASSLGRADYGYTF.

The chain is built from TRBV10-3 and TRBJ1-2; weak D call: TRBD1 (5 bases). Germline CDR1 ENHRY, CDR2 SYGVKD. There are 14 residues in the CDR3. V shed 5 bases and J shed 0 bases, with 10 bases lying between them. The CDR3 coding sequence is TGTGCCATCAGTCTCGGGGCTCCTAACTATGGCTACACCTTC. Its translation: CAISLGAPNYGYTF.

The J gene is TRBJ2-5, the V gene TRBV7-9; 13 positions agree with TRBD2. The V segment lost 6 bases and the J segment 2 bases; nucleotides outside the gene matches: 6. Germline CDR1 is SEHNR and CDR2 is FQNEAQ (reference sequence). There are 16 residues in the CDR3. The CDR3 spells CASSRLAGGPQETQYF. The CDR3 nucleotides are TGTGCCAGCAGTCGACTAGCGGGGGGACCACAAGAGACCCAGTACTTC.

This rearrangement joins TRBV9 to TRBJ2-2; the match to TRBD2 covers 7 bases. V lost 3 bases and J lost 7; bases outside the gene matches: 9. Germline assignment: CDR1 SGDLS and CDR2 YYNGEE. This CDR3 region has 15 residues. The DNA for the CDR3 is TGTGCCAGCAGCGAGCCAGGGCGGGGGAGCGGGGAGCTGTTTTTT. Translating it yields CASSEPGRGSGELFF.

The V gene is TRBV7-8, the J gene TRBJ2-2; TRBD2 matches at 11 bases. This CDR3 is built from 15 residues. J was trimmed by 5 bases and V by 4 bases; bases with no gene match: 3. The germline CDR1 and CDR2 sequences are SGHVS and FQNEAQ. The CDR3 is CASSYLAGGTGELFF. CDR3 bases: TGTGCCAGCAGCTATCTAGCGGGGGGAACCGGGGAGCTGTTTTTT.

The CDR3 sequence: CASSLAGLNDSTDTQYF. The CDR3 DNA reads as TGTGCCAGCAGCTTAGCGGGCCTCAATGATAGCACAGATACGCAGTATTTT. J is TRBJ2-3 and V is TRBV7-3; D is possibly TRBD2 (5 bases). The CDR3 consists of 17 residues. The germline gives CDR1 SGHTA, CDR2 FQGTGA. V was pared by 2 bases and J by 0 bases, with 15 bases between.

CDR3 amino acids: CASSQDSGGTHQPQHF. CDR3 in DNA: TGCGCCAGCAGCCAAGATTCGGGGGGGACTCATCAGCCCCAGCATTTT. The V call is TRBV4-3, the J call TRBJ1-5; a weak D match, TRBD1 (5 bases). Germline V CDR1 and CDR2: LGHNA, YSLEER. CDR3 length: 16 residues. The V and J ends lost 0 bases and 5 bases respectively, with 14 bases between them.

The chain recombines TRBV7-2 with TRBJ1-2; 10 bases align to TRBD1. This CDR3 has 17 amino acids. The junction had 12 bases not matched to a gene; V was cut back by 7 bases and J by 1 base. Germline values: CDR1 SGHTA, CDR2 FQGNSA. The CDR3 protein is CASIPTQWTGGNYGYTF. CDR3 bases: TGTGCCAGCATCCCAACCCAATGGACAGGGGGTAACTATGGCTACACCTTC. Filled out from reference TRBV7-2 and TRBJ1-2, the complete variable domain reads GAGVSQSPSNKVTEKGKDVELRCDPISGHTALYWYRQSLGQGLEFLIYFQGNSAPDKSGLPSDRFSAERTGGSVSTLTIQRTQQEDSAVYLCASIPTQWTGGNYGYTFGSGTRLTVV.